These T cell receptor beta chains were read from a single sample in a study of blood T cell repertoires in COVID-19. Data came from immunoSEQ multiplex PCR; TCRdb stores just in-frame clones and leaves some out. This sample has some 250,000 clones, with about 89% found just once. Sequenced material: PBMCs or T cells enriched from blood (not recorded which). These receptors all come from a man aged 35-49 years who had recovered from COVID-19. CDR3s include the opening cysteine and the closing phenylalanine or tryptophan. The order of the fields is CDR3 DNA, CDR3 protein, J gene, D gene, V gene. The D gene is left open where the match is weak.

TGTGCCAGCAGCGTATGGACAGGGGGAGGATTAGAGACCCAGTACTTC CASSVWTGGGLETQYF TRBJ2-5 TRBD1 TRBV9
TGTGCCAGCAGCCAACGAGAACAGGGGGCCCACGAGCAGTACTTC CASSQREQGAHEQYF TRBJ2-7 TRBD1 TRBV7-8
TGTGCCAGCAGCCAAGTCGGTGTCCATAATTCACCCCTCCACTTT CASSQVGVHNSPLHF TRBJ1-6 . TRBV14
TGCAGCGTTGGACAGGGGGATAAACTTAGCACAGATACGCAGTATTTT CSVGQGDKLSTDTQYF TRBJ2-3 TRBD1 TRBV29-1
TGTGCCAGCAGCTTCGGGGGGCTGAGCACTGAAGCTTTCTTT CASSFGGLSTEAFF TRBJ1-1 . TRBV7-9
TGTGCCAGCAGTTTCTTGAGGCTAGCGGGAGTATCCCCTGATCGATACAATGAGCAGTTCTTC CASSFLRLAGVSPDRYNEQFF TRBJ2-1 TRBD2 TRBV28
TGTGCCAGCACGTCGGGAACTGAAGCTTTCTTT CASTSGTEAFF TRBJ1-1 . TRBV5-4
TGTGCCAGCAGCTTAGGAGAAAATAGCAATCAGCCCCAGCATTTT CASSLGENSNQPQHF TRBJ1-5 . TRBV7-9
TGTGCCAGCAGCCCCTCACTGGTCTACGAGCAGTACTTC CASSPSLVYEQYF TRBJ2-7 . TRBV12-3/TRBV12-4
TGTGCCAGCAGCTTAATGGGACAGTCCTACGAGCAGTACTTC CASSLMGQSYEQYF TRBJ2-7 TRBD1 TRBV13